One sample yielded the 27 T cell receptor beta chains listed below, sequenced in a study of graft-versus-host responses after intestinal transplantation. Profiling relied on immunoSEQ multiplex PCR, and the TCRdb table lists in-frame clones only, not all of them. Here the sample spans under 150,000 clones, roughly 91% being singletons. These receptors have no identified antigens. This specimen was unstimulated CD4+ T cells sorted from spleen or lymph node cells, taken before intestinal transplant. Receptors were obtained from a human donor who received an intestinal transplant.

This clone was observed once. The chain joins TRBV7-8 to TRBJ2-5; D unresolved. The V and J ends lost 0 bases and 4 bases respectively, with 9 bases between them. CDR1 is SGHVS, CDR2 FQNEAQ, per germline. The CDR3 covers 14 residues. Here the CDR3 reads CASSLAPQRETQYF. The CDR3 DNA is TGTGCCAGCAGCTTAGCCCCTCAGAGAGAGACCCAGTACTTC.

Note on this clone: No DNA is shown, since the ends of the CDR3 on it are uncertain; the CDR3 is the one TCRdb lists. The rearrangement joins TRBV7-5 to TRBJ1-2; the table's D call TRBD1 went unverified against the DNA. TRBV7-5 is a documented pseudogene. The length of the CDR3 is 13 amino acids, counting both ends. The CDR3 sequence is CARSFGGGNGYTF.

The chain employs TRBV5-1 and TRBJ2-6; 7 nucleotides line up with TRBD2. CDR1 is SGHRS, CDR2 YFSETQ, per germline. V was pared by 4 bases and J by 3 bases, with 4 bases of the junction left unmatched. CDR3 length: 15 amino acids. CDR3 nucleotide sequence: TGCGCCAGCAGCATTGGGGGGGTTGGGGCCAACGTCCTGACTTTC. It translates to CASSIGGVGANVLTF.

This clone is a singleton in its sample. The CDR3 loop reads CASSVLDSYNSPLHF. The CDR3 region has the DNA TGTGCCAGCAGCGTCCTTGACAGCTATAATTCACCCCTCCACTTT. The chain employs TRBV9 and TRBJ1-6; a weak D match, TRBD1 (5 bases). V lost 2 bases, J lost 3 bases, and 9 bases lay in between. Germline assignment: CDR1 SGDLS and CDR2 YYNGEE. CDR3 size: 15 residues.

The chain carries TRBV6-1 and TRBJ1-2; 7 nucleotides line up with TRBD1. The CDR3 runs to 15 residues. The germline CDR1 and CDR2 sequences are MNHNS and SASEGT. V shed 5 bases and J 3 bases; nucleotides not matched to a gene: 9. The CDR3 region has the DNA TGTGCCAGCAGTATACGGACAGGAGGAGACTATGGCTACACCTTC. Amino acids: CASSIRTGGDYGYTF.

A word on this clone: One end of the junction varies from germline; a read error may be responsible. The chain employs TRBV6-5 and TRBJ1-5, with 7 bases matching TRBD1. CDR1 MNHEY and CDR2 SVGAGI come from the germline V gene. The CDR3 consists of 13 residues. The CDR3: CAGSYQGGQPQHF. The CDR3 DNA reads TGTGCCGGCAGTTACCAGGGGGGTCAGCCCCAGCATTTT.

The chain is built from TRBV5-1 and TRBJ2-5; D call uncertain. Germline CDR1 SGHRS, CDR2 YFSETQ. V was pared by 5 bases and J by 5 bases, with 13 bases between. CDR3 length: 13 amino acids. CDR3 loop: CASSSPPAETQYF. DNA for the CDR3: TGCGCCAGCAGTAGTCCGCCCGCGGAGACCCAGTACTTC. Full variable domain (missing parts from reference TRBV5-1 and TRBJ2-5): KAGVTQTPRYLIKTRGQQVTLSCSPISGHRSVSWYQQTPGQGLQFLFEYFSETQRNKGNFPGRFSGRQFSNSRSEMNVSTLELGDSALYLCASSSPPAETQYFGPGTRLLVL.

The V gene is TRBV6-1, the J gene TRBJ1-1, with TRBD1 as a possible D gene (6 bases). V dropped 3 bases and J dropped 0 bases, with 14 bases sitting between them. The CDR3 runs 16 residues. Germline V CDR1 and CDR2: MNHNS, SASEGT. CDR3 sequence reads: CASSDARGGLNTEAFF. CDR3 bases: TGTGCCAGCAGTGATGCGAGGGGGGGATTGAACACTGAAGCTTTCTTT.

CDR3 in DNA: TGTGCCAGCGGCCCGGGAAACCCTGGTGAGCCCCAGCATTTT. Amino acids: CASGPGNPGEPQHF. The chain joins TRBV6-1 to TRBJ1-5; no clear D. Trimming left V 8 bases short and J 8 bases short, with 19 bases between. The CDR3 covers 14 residues. CDR1 MNHNS and CDR2 SASEGT come from the germline V gene.

The genes are TRBV29-1 and TRBJ1-5, with D possibly matching TRBD1 (5 bases). V was cut by 4 bases and J by 3 bases, with 10 bases left in between. CDR1 and CDR2 (germline): SQVTM, ANQGSEA. The length of the CDR3 is 13 residues. CDR3 amino acids: CSVVAGYNQPQHF. Written as DNA, the CDR3 is TGCAGCGTTGTTGCAGGGTACAATCAGCCCCAGCATTTT.

The chain links TRBV15 to TRBJ2-7, with unresolved D. The V end was cut by 0 bases, the J end by 3 bases, with 6 bases between. This CDR3 comprises 13 residues. Germline CDR1 is LNHNV and CDR2 is YYDKDF (reference sequence). CDR3 region: CATSRDAVYEQYF. CDR3 sequence (DNA): TGTGCCACCAGCAGAGATGCCGTCTACGAGCAGTACTTC. Full variable domain (rest looked up from reference TRBV15 and TRBJ2-7): DAMVIQNPRYQVTQFGKPVTLSCSQTLNHNVMYWYQQKSSQAPKLLFHYYDKDFNNEADTPDNFQSRRPNTSFCFLDIRSPGLGDTAMYLCATSRDAVYEQYFGPGTRLTVT.

This chain uses TRBV27 with TRBJ1-2; 8 bases are a match to TRBD1. The germline CDR1 and CDR2 sequences are MNHEY and SMNVEV (reference sequence). With 6 bases clipped from V and 8 bases from J, the junction kept 14 bases outside the gene matches. The CDR3 loop spans 15 amino acids. The CDR3 DNA sequence: TGTGCCAGCAGACCGACAGGGGAGGGCTCTAGAGGCTACACCTTC. It codes for CASRPTGEGSRGYTF.

This chain connects TRBV2 to TRBJ2-1; no clear D gene. V lost 4 bases, J lost 0 bases, and 4 bases lay in between. The CDR3 length is 13 residues. Germline V gene lookup returns CDR1 SNHLY and CDR2 FYNNEI. CDR3 in amino acids: CASSVLSYNEQFF. CDR3 in DNA: TGTGCCAGCAGTGTACTCTCCTACAATGAGCAGTTCTTC.

This clone has a single count. V and J are TRBV6-5 and TRBJ1-2, with 7 bases aligning to TRBD1. The CDR3 contains 16 residues. From germline, CDR1 is MNHEY and CDR2 SVGAGI. V lost 2 bases, J lost 2 bases, and 8 bases stayed unmatched. The CDR3 spells CASSYTGTEPNYGYTF. The CDR3 DNA follows: TGTGCCAGCAGTTACACCGGGACAGAACCGAACTATGGCTACACCTTC.

The chain recombines TRBV2 with TRBJ1-5; D is ambiguous. CDR3 size: 14 residues. V lost 6 bases and J 0 bases, leaving 9 bases between the germline ends. The germline V gene encodes CDR1 SNHLY and CDR2 FYNNEI. For the CDR3, the DNA is TGTGCCAGCAGCCTCAGCTTTAGCAATCAGCCCCAGCATTTT. Protein: CASSLSFSNQPQHF.

This chain joins TRBV18 and TRBJ2-5; the D gene is possibly TRBD2 (6 bases). The CDR3 spans 18 residues. V gave up 1 base and J gave up 1 base, with 19 bases separating them. Germline V gene lookup returns CDR1 KGHSH and CDR2 LQKENI. The CDR3 loop reads CASSPLAGPNPFQETQYF. In DNA, the CDR3 is TGTGCCAGCTCACCACTGGCGGGACCCAACCCCTTCCAAGAGACCCAGTACTTC.

The CDR3, as DNA: TGTGCCAGCAGCCTAAGCCTAGCGGGAGCAGATACGCAGTATTTT. This sequence encodes CASSLSLAGADTQYF. The V gene is TRBV4-2, the J gene TRBJ2-3, with 10 bases matching TRBD2. CDR1 LGHNA and CDR2 YNFKEQ come from the germline V gene. This CDR3 comprises 15 residues. V lost 4 bases, J lost 4 bases, and 5 bases stayed unmatched.

The chain joins TRBV7-9 to TRBJ2-2; D is undetermined. V was shortened by 0 bases and J by 7 bases, with 6 bases between the two germline ends. In germline, CDR1 is SEHNR, CDR2 FQNEAQ (reference sequence). This CDR3 has 13 residues. The CDR3 region is CASSLALGGELFF. CDR3 in DNA: TGTGCCAGCAGCTTAGCGCTGGGCGGGGAGCTGTTTTTT. The variable domain in full, completed from reference TRBV7-9 and TRBJ2-2, reads DTGVSQNPRHKITKRGQNVTFRCDPISEHNRLYWYRQTLGQGPEFLTYFQNEAQLEKSRLLSDRFSAERPKGSFSTLEIQRTEQGDSAMYLCASSLALGGELFFGEGSRLTVL.

The chain employs TRBV15 and TRBJ2-7; no clear D. V was trimmed by 3 bases and J by 4 bases, leaving 4 bases between them. The CDR3 runs 11 residues. CDR1 and CDR2 (germline): LNHNV, YYDKDF (reference sequence). CDR3 nucleotide sequence: TGTGCCACCAGCAGCAATTACGAGCAGTACTTC. The encoded protein is CATSSNYEQYF.

The V and J genes are TRBV7-9 and TRBJ1-3; 7 bases line up with TRBD1. Germline V gene sequence: CDR1 SEHNR, CDR2 FQNEAQ (reference sequence). Trimming cost V 4 bases and J 3 bases; bases outside gene matches: 15. The CDR3 extends over 18 amino acids. CDR3 bases: TGTGCCAGCAGCTCCACCCTAGTGACAGGGCGGGTTGGAAACACCATATATTTT. It codes for CASSSTLVTGRVGNTIYF.

The V call is TRBV5-1, the J call TRBJ2-3; no reliable D call. Germline values: CDR1 SGHRS, CDR2 YFSETQ. CDR3 length equals 13 residues. Trimming took 0 bases from V and 6 from J, leaving 8 bases between them. The CDR3 protein is CASSLAIGDTQYF. CDR3 nucleotides: TGCGCCAGCAGCTTGGCGATCGGCGATACGCAGTATTTT.

This chain connects TRBV5-4 to TRBJ2-7, with D possibly being TRBD2 (7 bases). The germline V gene has CDR1 SGHNT and CDR2 YYREEE (reference sequence). The CDR3 runs 17 residues. V gave up 0 bases and J gave up 0 bases, with 16 bases separating them. The CDR3: CASSLGGPRTSSYEQYF. The CDR3, as DNA: TGTGCCAGCAGCTTGGGGGGGCCCCGGACTAGCTCCTACGAGCAGTACTTC.

Concerning this clone: The same CDR3 also results from other DNA sequences found in this sample. This chain joins TRBV5-1 and TRBJ1-1; D is unclear. From germline, CDR1 is SGHRS and CDR2 YFSETQ. There are 14 residues in the CDR3. V was pared by 0 bases and J by 1 base, with 7 bases between. CDR3 coding DNA: TGCGCCAGCAGCTTGGTCTCCGGGAACACTGAAGCTTTCTTT. Its protein product is CASSLVSGNTEAFF. Drawing the rest from reference TRBV5-1 and TRBJ1-1, the complete variable domain is KAGVTQTPRYLIKTRGQQVTLSCSPISGHRSVSWYQQTPGQGLQFLFEYFSETQRNKGNFPGRFSGRQFSNSRSEMNVSTLELGDSALYLCASSLVSGNTEAFFGQGTRLTVV.

The CDR3 is CASSYAVASPYEQYF. For the CDR3, the DNA is TGTGCCAGCAGTTACGCGGTAGCCTCCCCCTACGAGCAGTACTTC. V is TRBV6-5 and J is TRBJ2-7; D call uncertain. This CDR3 contains 15 residues. Germline assignment: CDR1 MNHEY and CDR2 SVGAGI. Trimming left V 2 bases short and J 2 bases short, with 13 bases between.

The chain recombines TRBV7-3 with TRBJ2-2, with 10 bases identical to TRBD2. V gave up 2 bases and J gave up 0 bases; unmatched junction bases: 0. Per germline, CDR1 SGHTA and CDR2 FQGTGA. The CDR3 is 16 residues long. The CDR3 bases are TGTGCCAGCAGCTTACTAGCGGGAGCGAACACCGGGGAGCTGTTTTTT. Its translation is CASSLLAGANTGELFF.

The chain employs TRBV6-1 and TRBJ1-1; 8 positions agree with TRBD1. The CDR3 totals 13 residues. J gave up 3 bases and V 6 bases, and 3 bases lay outside the gene matches. Germline V gene data show CDR1 as MNHNS and CDR2 as SASEGT. CDR3 nucleotides: TGTGCCAGCAGATTACAGGGGGACACTGAAGCTTTCTTT. Amino acid sequence: CASRLQGDTEAFF.

V usage is TRBV6-1 and J usage is TRBJ2-7, with D possibly called TRBD1 or TRBD2 (5 bases each). CDR3 length: 14 amino acids. In germline, CDR1 is MNHNS, CDR2 SASEGT. The V and J ends lost 7 bases and 2 bases respectively, with 15 bases between them. The CDR3 here is CASTYTGATYEQYF. In DNA, the CDR3 is TGTGCCAGCACCTATACCGGGGCGACCTACGAGCAGTACTTC.